This T cell receptor beta chain comes out of a study of T cell repertoires in cytomegalovirus infection (dated by TCRdb to the late 2010s). Notes on the research overall: Alongside well-studied HLA-B-restricted epitopes, the peptide stimulations were aimed at recently identified HLA-C-restricted CMV epitopes, whose presentation resists viral immunomodulation. Because public TCR beta signatures pointed to carriage of CMV infection together with the matching HLA type, the HLA type of each donor mattered for the analysis. The study at large found these results: The ex vivo response was dominated by HLA-C-restricted CMV-specific TCR beta clonotypes, which also provided the single most frequent clonotype in two of eight donors. In both this cohort and an independent cohort of 300 to 450 donors, the cumulative frequency of public TCR beta family members distinguished carriers of CMV infection plus the relevant HLA type.

The data were produced on an Illumina HiSeq 1500. TCRdb reprocessed the public reads (quality trimming at Q25 with fastp, clone calling with MiXCR) and kept in-frame beta chains. Each CDR3 protein gets just one entry, which takes the most common genes and DNA from the rows behind it. The sample has 650,000 to 900,000 distinct CDR3 sequences on record, roughly 29% of them singletons. The ten largest make up roughly 13% of the sample. There are many counts of this clonotype. There is no known antigen for this receptor. There are no base qualities to consult, and no much larger clone falls within one base. The germline V gene supplies CDR1 SGHTA and CDR2 FQGNSA. The CDR3 contains 15 residues, cysteine and phenylalanine counted. The read is trimmed to its CDR3 DNA, 45 bases read in frame from base 1. V is clipped by 5 bases and J by 7 bases, and the sequence between their germline boundaries is 20 bases long.

The sample's treatment or condition label, decoded: in vitro stimulation with specific CMV peptide epitopes to enrich CMV-specific T cells. The source is a human donor in good health (CMV status not recorded). Some clones in this sample may be carry-over from other donors' samples. The material was cultured CD8+ T cells from PBMCs, obtained from culture after CMV antigen stimulation. The sequence is built from TRBV7-2 and TRBJ1-2; a tentative D match to TRBD1 spans 5 bases. The nucleotide sequence reads as follows: TGTGCCAGCAGCCCGGGACTACATTTTCGTCGTGGCTACACCTTC. It is translated as CASSPGLHFRRGYTF.